This is a list of T cell receptor beta chains from one sample in a study of blood T cell repertoires in COVID-19. Data came from immunoSEQ multiplex PCR; TCRdb stores just in-frame clones and leaves some out. This table has some 260,000 clones, 88% appearing once. Material: peripheral blood. The receptors here all came from a woman aged 30 to 39 with acute or convalescent COVID-19. Both conserved end residues are part of each CDR3. The D gene is left open where the match is weak. Only part of the rows carry a size: once, few, many, or a class if the clone is expanded.

CDR3: CASSPGTSGKYEQYF
DNA: TGCGCCAGCAGCCCTGGGACTAGCGGGAAATACGAGCAGTACTTC
D: TRBD2
size: .
J: TRBJ2-7
V: TRBV4-3
length: 15

CDR3: CASSLAQSAGGYNEQFF
DNA: TGTGCCAGCAGCTTAGCGCAATCGGCGGGAGGGTACAATGAGCAGTTCTTC
D: TRBD2
size: .
J: TRBJ2-1
V: TRBV7-9
length: 17

CDR3: CASSLVGVISYEQYF
DNA: TGTGCCAGCAGCTTAGTGGGAGTCATCAGCTACGAGCAGTACTTC
D: .
size: once
J: TRBJ2-7
V: TRBV7-2
length: 15

CDR3: CAIRPQGDEKLFF
DNA: TGTGCCATCAGGCCTCAGGGGGATGAAAAACTGTTTTTT
D: TRBD1
size: .
J: TRBJ1-4
V: TRBV10-3
length: 13

CDR3: CASSQTTGQGTDEQYF
DNA: TGTGCCAGCAGCCAAACCACGGGACAGGGGACCGACGAGCAGTACTTC
D: TRBD1
size: .
J: TRBJ2-7
V: TRBV6-2/TRBV6-3
length: 16

CDR3: CASSISGGTDETQYF
DNA: TGTGCCAGCAGTATAAGTGGAGGGACCGACGAGACCCAGTACTTC
D: .
size: .
J: TRBJ2-5
V: TRBV2
length: 15

CDR3: CASSQRGGYEQYF
DNA: TGTGCCAGCAGCCAGCGGGGCGGCTACGAGCAGTACTTC
D: .
size: .
J: TRBJ2-7
V: TRBV14
length: 13

CDR3: CASSPPVSSGRHTDTQYF
DNA: TGTGCCAGCTCACCACCGGTGTCTAGCGGGAGGCATACAGATACGCAGTATTTT
D: TRBD2
size: .
J: TRBJ2-3
V: TRBV18
length: 18

CDR3: CASSVNGQGALTEQYF
DNA: TGTGCCAGCAGCGTTAATGGACAGGGGGCGCTTACCGAGCAGTACTTC
D: TRBD1
size: .
J: TRBJ2-7
V: TRBV9
length: 16

CDR3: CASSTDLTASSYNSPLHF
DNA: TGTGCCAGTAGTACCGACCTGACAGCGAGCTCCTATAATTCACCCCTCCACTTT
D: .
size: .
J: TRBJ1-6
V: TRBV19
length: 18

CDR3: CASRYLAGGSDTQYF
DNA: TGTGCCAGCAGATACCTAGCGGGGGGGTCGGATACGCAGTATTTT
D: TRBD2
size: .
J: TRBJ2-3
V: TRBV6-5
length: 15

CDR3: CASSKTGFNYGYTF
DNA: TGTGCCAGCAGCAAAACAGGGTTTAACTATGGCTACACCTTC
D: .
size: .
J: TRBJ1-2
V: TRBV27
length: 14

CDR3: CASSPGTSGTYEQYF
DNA: TGTGCCAGCAGCCCAGGGACTAGCGGAACCTACGAGCAGTACTTC
D: TRBD2
size: once
J: TRBJ2-7
V: TRBV9
length: 15

CDR3: CASSFRGGAQETQYF
DNA: TGTGCCAGCAGCTTTCGCGGGGGGGCACAAGAGACCCAGTACTTC
D: TRBD2
size: .
J: TRBJ2-5
V: TRBV7-9
length: 15

CDR3: CASRTGGDFNQPQHF
DNA: TGTGCCAGCAGGACCGGGGGGGATTTCAATCAGCCCCAGCATTTT
D: .
size: few
J: TRBJ1-5
V: TRBV27
length: 15

CDR3: CSVRQASGGYGYTF
DNA: TGCAGCGTTCGACAGGCCTCAGGTGGCTATGGCTACACCTTC
D: .
size: .
J: TRBJ1-2
V: TRBV29-1
length: 14

CDR3: CASSVSRPRPQHF
DNA: TGTGCCAGCAGTGTCAGCAGGCCTCGGCCCCAGCATTTT
D: .
size: .
J: TRBJ1-5
V: TRBV2
length: 13

CDR3: CASSLSSGGQETQYF
DNA: TGTGCCAGCAGCTTAAGTTCTGGGGGGCAAGAGACCCAGTACTTC
D: .
size: .
J: TRBJ2-5
V: TRBV7-9
length: 15